This T cell receptor (beta chain) derives from a study of vaccination and CD4 T cells after COVID-19 (dated by TCRdb to about 2022). Concerning the study at large: The convalescent cohort included six males and four females, with two Hispanic individuals, seven Caucasians, two Asians and one multiracial person. Each participant got two doses of either the Pfizer-BioNTech BNT162b2 vaccine (n=8) or the Moderna mRNA-1273 vaccine (n=2). Post-COVID blood samples were collected from convalescent patients a median of roughly 100 days after diagnosis, with a range of roughly 30 to 161 days. Post-vaccine blood samples were taken a median of around 77 days after the second vaccine dose, with a range of about 13 to 241 days. For stimulating the cultures, overlapping spike peptide pools were used, derived from SARS-CoV-2 as well as from the common cold coronaviruses HCoV-NL63, HCoV-OC43 and HCoV-229E. As controls, cultures received a CEFX viral epitope pool (the positive control), an HIV-1 Nef peptide pool (the negative control), or no peptide at all. In more than eight COVID-19 convalescent patients and a few infection-naive healthy vaccine recipients, researchers compared the spike-specific CD4+ TCR repertoire from before mRNA vaccination with the repertoire from after. General findings and caveats noted by the study authors: An increase in the median number of SARS-CoV-2-reactive clonotypes from 21 after infection to 38 after vaccination was observed, but the change was not found to be significant. In convalescent patients, a median approximately 83% of post-vaccine SARS-CoV-2-reactive clones were detected only after vaccination, suggesting vaccine-specific priming. Only a relatively small number of convalescent patients were included in the study, and early timepoints following natural infection were not analyzed. Of the vaccine-specific clones in convalescent patients, 304 of 307, or nearly all, reacted only to SARS-CoV-2 spike and did not cross-react with common cold coronaviruses.

CDR1 and CDR2 are drawn from the germline V gene: MNHNS, SASEGT. V drops 2 bases and J drops 3 bases, leaving 16 bases in between. The CDR3 runs 16 residues from the cysteine to the phenylalanine. Kept here is only the CDR3 DNA, which spans 48 bases and is read in frame from base 1. Explained via the paper, the treatment or condition label denotes: roughly 11-day PBMC culture with coronavirus spike peptide pools or control peptides (ViraFEST assay). The ViraFEST assay was used in the study, in which antigen-specific T cells were expanded with peptide pools and expanded clonotypes were subsequently identified by TCR sequencing. Negative nucleocapsid antibody tests taken both before and after vaccination confirmed that the healthy vaccine recipients had no prior SARS-CoV-2 infection. Each well held roughly 2 million PBMCs cultured in IMDM containing approximately 5% human AB serum and approximately 9.8 IU/ml IL-2, with 8.5 to 10 ug/ml peptide pools added. Half of the culture medium was replaced with fresh IL-2-containing medium on days 3 and 7. After approximately 10 days of culture, CD4+ T cells were isolated by negative selection using the EasySep CD4+ T cell isolation kit. Ficoll-Paque Plus gradient centrifugation was used to isolate PBMCs from whole blood, and the isolated PBMCs were then either used fresh or cryopreserved at -140C. In general, triplicate wells were set up for every culture condition.

The library relied on PCR. DNA from cultured CD4+ T cells was subjected to TCR sequencing with the Oncomine TCR Beta short-read assay at the Johns Hopkins FTIC core. The QIAamp micro DNA kit was used to extract genomic DNA from the cultured CD4+ T cells. Oncomine TCR Beta libraries from cultured CD4+ T cells were pooled using unique dual indexes and sequenced on an Illumina iSeq 100. For the original study's pipeline: Non-productive sequences were removed, and CDR3s not starting with C, not ending with F or W, or shorter than 7 amino acids were discarded. Antigen-specific clonotypes were identified with the MANAFEST web application by comparing peptide-stimulated wells with reference and other culture wells. An FDR below 0.05, an odds ratio above 5, and a productive frequency above 0.1% in at least two of three replicate wells were required for clones to be considered positive. Cross-reactive clonotypes were defined as significantly expanded in both SARS-CoV-2 spike wells and at least one common cold coronavirus spike condition. Levenshtein distances (stringdist) and unrooted phylogenetic trees (ape) in R version 3.6.1 were used to assess CDR3 homology. The raw public data were reprocessed by TCRdb itself: fastp quality trimming at Q25, MiXCR clonotype calling, in-frame beta chains only. Entries that share a CDR3 protein sequence are merged under the most common genes and DNA. The V and J calls and clone size come from TCRdb's table, not from the authors' own analysis. A total of around 15,000 distinct CDR3 sequences appear in this sample, 65% to 85% of them only once. Of the sample, 8% to 10% falls within the top ten clones.

Note on this clonotype: Its antigen has not been determined. The record has no base qualities; no much larger clone is one base away.

The starting material was CD4+ T cells from blood, cultured in vitro, obtained after SARS-CoV-2 vaccination. The source is a human donor who received a COVID-19 vaccine. The sequence joins TRBV6-1 to TRBJ1-1, with the D gene not clear enough to name. In nucleotide form, the sequence is TGTGCCAGCAGTGAATATGGGCAGGTCGGGGACACTGAAGCTTTCTTT. Its protein product is CASSEYGQVGDTEAFF.